Shown below are 30 T cell receptor beta chains from a single sample sequenced in a study of T cells in Graves' hyperthyroidism and ophthalmopathy. The TCR beta CDR3 regions underwent amplification using RNA transcripts as the source. The HTBI primer set drove a first-round RT-PCR of the TCR CDR3. Each CDR3 protein is one row after TCRdb ran MiXCR on the multiplex PCR reads. The sample records over 700,000 distinct CDR3 sequences, approximately 40% being singletons. The specimen was blood. Receptors originate from a woman in her 40s with Graves' hyperthyroidism.

V and J are TRBV25-1 and TRBJ1-2; unclear D gene. CDR3 length equals 17 residues. Trimming shortened V by 6 bases and J by 2 bases, and 22 bases separated the two germline ends. The germline gives CDR1 MGHDK, CDR2 SYGVNS. The CDR3 spells CASSQARQTNPNYGYTF. The CDR3 DNA follows: TGTGCCAGCAGCCAAGCTCGGCAGACAAACCCCAACTATGGCTACACCTTC.

In the case of this clonotype: At one end the junction does not follow the germline gene, possibly because of a read error. This chain uses TRBV25-1 with TRBJ1-1, with D possibly TRBD1 on 6 matching bases. The length of the CDR3 is 14 residues. CDR1 and CDR2 (germline): MGHDK, SYGVNS. The CDR3 loop is CASSEWGGDTEAFF. CDR3 coding DNA: TGTGCCAGCAGTGAATGGGGTGGGGACACCGAAGCTTTCTTT.

The chain joins TRBV25-1 to TRBJ2-5; weak D call: TRBD2 (6 bases). V lost 6 bases and J lost 5, with 22 bases in between. CDR3 length: 16 residues. Germline values: CDR1 MGHDK, CDR2 SYGVNS. The chain's CDR3 is CASRPGTFSHWETQYF. DNA of the CDR3: TGTGCCAGCAGGCCCGGGACTTTCTCACATTGGGAGACCCAGTACTTC.

This clonotype appeared a single time. The chain uses TRBV25-1 and TRBJ1-5, with 7 bases matching TRBD1. The CDR3 is made up of 14 amino acids. The germline gives CDR1 MGHDK, CDR2 SYGVNS. CDR3 DNA sequence: TGTGCTAGGAGCGACAGGGAGCAGAATCAGCCCCAGCATTTT. Protein sequence: CARSDREQNQPQHF.

V is TRBV12-3 or TRBV12-4 and J is TRBJ1-5; D might be TRBD1 (6 bases). The CDR3 is 16 residues long. With 5 bases removed from V and 2 bases from J, the gap between germline ends came to 16 bases. DNA for the CDR3: TGTGCCAGCAGTCTTCCCGGCGGGGGCCGCAATCAGCCCCAGCATTTT. It translates to CASSLPGGGRNQPQHF.

This clonotype has ten or more counts. The V and J genes are TRBV19 and TRBJ1-2, with D perhaps matching TRBD1 (5 bases). The ends were cut back, 9 bases at V and 4 bases at J, with 18 bases in the middle. The CDR3 sequence is 14 residues long. Germline CDR1 and CDR2: LNHDA and SQIVND (reference sequence). CDR3 nucleotide sequence: TGTGCCAGCACCCGGGACTATGGGAGCTATGGCTACACCTTC. It translates to CASTRDYGSYGYTF.

The chain carries TRBV28 and TRBJ1-5, with D unclear. This CDR3 spans 13 amino acids. CDR1 is MDHEN, CDR2 SYDVKM, per germline. The V gene lost 8 bases and the J gene lost 2 bases, with 10 bases spanning the gap. The CDR3 reads CASQPAGNQPQHF. The CDR3 region has the DNA TGTGCCAGCCAGCCGGCGGGCAATCAGCCCCAGCATTTT.

This clonotype was seen a handful of times. The rearrangement uses TRBV5-4 and TRBJ1-6; TRBD1 aligns across 7 bases. With 5 bases clipped from V and 0 bases from J, the junction kept 8 bases outside the gene matches. CDR1 SGHNT and CDR2 YYREEE come from the germline V gene (reference sequence). The CDR3 is 17 residues long. CDR3 coding DNA: TGTGCCAGCAGGGACACAGGGGCTAGCTCCTATAATTCACCCCTCCACTTT. As protein: CASRDTGASSYNSPLHF.

The chain joins TRBV7-9 to TRBJ2-5; D gene uncertain. CDR3 size: 12 residues. CDR1 and CDR2 (germline): SEHNR, FQNEAQ (reference sequence). With 6 bases removed from V and 3 bases from J, the gap between germline ends came to 8 bases. Here the CDR3 DNA reads TGTGCCAGCAGGGGTTTAGAAGAGACCCAGTACTTC. It is translated as CASRGLEETQYF.

As to this clonotype: This probably arose from a read error, given a far larger clone one base away. The chain has TRBV7-3 and TRBJ2-5; 7 positions match TRBD2. Germline V gene lookup returns CDR1 SGHTA and CDR2 FQGTGA. This CDR3 spans 13 amino acids. CDR3 nucleotide sequence: TGTGCCAGCAGCTCGGGGGGTCAAGAGGCCCAGTACTTC. Protein: CASSSGGQEAQYF. The full variable domain, with the rest looked up from reference TRBV7-3 and TRBJ2-5, is GAGVSQTPSNKVTEKGKYVELRCDPISGHTALYWYRQSLGQGPEFLIYFQGTGAADDSGLPNDRFFAVRPEGSVSTLKIQRTERGDSAVYLCASSSGGQEAQYFGPGTRLLVL.

The chain employs TRBV7-3 and TRBJ2-7; D gene unclear. V lost 5 bases to trimming and J lost 3 bases, with 17 bases between them. The CDR3 is 15 residues long. Germline V gives CDR1 SGHTA, CDR2 FQGTGA. CDR3 loop: CASSPQPSQRYEQYF. CDR3 nucleotides: TGTGCCAGCAGCCCTCAACCCTCGCAGCGCTACGAGCAGTACTTC. The whole variable domain, remainder taken from reference TRBV7-3 and TRBJ2-7, is GAGVSQTPSNKVTEKGKYVELRCDPISGHTALYWYRQSLGQGPEFLIYFQGTGAADDSGLPNDRFFAVRPEGSVSTLKIQRTERGDSAVYLCASSPQPSQRYEQYFGPGTRLTVT.

J is TRBJ2-7 and V is TRBV28, with 8 positions matching TRBD2. CDR1 is MDHEN and CDR2 is SYDVKM in the germline V gene. This CDR3 contains 14 residues. The J segment lost 2 bases and the V segment lost 4 bases, leaving 4 bases of the junction unmatched. The CDR3 reads CASSSSGSTYEQYF. The CDR3 DNA sequence: TGTGCCAGCAGTTCCAGCGGGAGCACCTACGAGCAGTACTTC. The full variable domain, rest sourced from reference TRBV28 and TRBJ2-7, is DVKVTQSSRYLVKRTGEKVFLECVQDMDHENMFWYRQDPGLGLRLIYFSYDVKMKEKGDIPEGYSVSREKKERFSLILESASTNQTSMYLCASSSSGSTYEQYFGPGTRLTVT.

In its sample, this clonotype was seen a few times. The rearrangement uses TRBV6-2 or TRBV6-3 and TRBJ1-1; perhaps TRBD1 as D (6 bases). Germline lookup yields CDR1 MNHEY and CDR2 SVGEGT. The CDR3 loop spans 15 amino acids. Trimming shortened V by 7 bases and J by 7 bases, and 22 bases separated the two germline ends. The chain's CDR3 is CASKPEQGRVSEAFF. The CDR3 DNA sequence: TGTGCCAGCAAGCCCGAACAGGGTCGGGTTAGTGAAGCTTTCTTT.

This clonotype has ten or more counts. This sequence joins TRBV7-2 and TRBJ2-7; tentatively, D is TRBD2 (5 bases). The germline V gene has CDR1 SGHTA and CDR2 FQGNSA. The germline V and J ends were trimmed by 4 bases and 0 bases, with 10 bases remaining between them. This CDR3 contains 14 residues. The CDR3 nucleotides read TGTGCCAGCAGCTCAAGCGGAGACTCCTACGAGCAGTACTTC. Residues: CASSSSGDSYEQYF.

Concerning this clonotype itself: This CDR3 fails to terminate in the conserved phenylalanine or tryptophan, so it likely reflects a read error. The chain couples TRBV19 to TRBJ1-1; D gene ambiguous. The CDR3 totals 10 residues. Germline CDR1 is LNHDA and CDR2 is SQIVND (reference sequence). V was clipped by 7 bases and J by 4 bases, with 4 bases between them. The CDR3 reads CASTVTEAFL. CDR3 coding DNA: TGTGCCAGTACCGTCACTGAAGCTTTCCTT.

This clonotype occurred many times. The CDR3 coding sequence is TGTGCCACCAGCAGAGTCAAACCCACCGGGGACAGGGGGCGATTTCACCTCCACTTT. Translation gives CATSRVKPTGDRGRFHLHF. The chain joins TRBV15 to TRBJ1-6; 12 bases agree with TRBD1. The V segment lost 1 base and the J segment 15 bases; nucleotides outside the gene matches: 19. The CDR3 totals 19 residues. The V gene's germline CDR1 is LNHNV and CDR2 YYDKDF (reference sequence).

Ten or more counts support this clonotype. The CDR3 nucleotides read TGTGCCACTGGGAGTGGCTACGAGCAGTACTTC. It is translated as CATGSGYEQYF. This chain joins TRBV24-1 and TRBJ2-7, with a possible D match to TRBD2 (5 bases). Trimming removed 10 bases at V and 3 bases at J, with 9 bases between. The CDR3 contains 11 residues. Germline V lookup: CDR1 KGHDR, CDR2 SFDVKD.

The rearrangement uses TRBV30 and TRBJ2-7; D is unresolved. CDR1 GTSNPN and CDR2 SVGIG come from the germline V gene (reference sequence). V was trimmed by 0 bases and J by 4 bases, leaving 10 bases between them. The CDR3 has 13 amino acids. This CDR3 is CAWSVPRIYEQYF. The DNA of the CDR3 is TGTGCCTGGAGTGTACCTAGAATATACGAGCAGTACTTC.

This rearrangement joins TRBV6-5 to TRBJ2-7, with 8 nucleotides matching TRBD1. The trim removed 11 bases at V and 1 base at J, leaving 16 bases unmatched. Germline lookup yields CDR1 MNHEY and CDR2 SVGAGI. The CDR3 length is 16 residues. Here the CDR3 reads CAGGDSGGVGSYEQYF. CDR3 coding DNA: TGTGCCGGCGGAGACTCAGGGGGCGTCGGGTCCTACGAGCAGTACTTC.

This clonotype was counted ten times or more. This chain connects TRBV12-3 or TRBV12-4 to TRBJ1-5; no clear D gene. V dropped 3 bases and J dropped 6 bases, with 9 bases sitting between them. This CDR3 is 13 amino acids long. The DNA of the CDR3 is TGTGCCAGCAGTTTTCAGGCAGGTCAGCCCCAGCATTTT. This encodes CASSFQAGQPQHF.

The gene calls are TRBV7-9 and TRBJ2-5, with TRBD2 as a possible D gene (6 bases). The CDR3 extends over 15 amino acids. The V and J ends lost 5 bases and 3 bases respectively, with 16 bases between them. Germline V gene lookup returns CDR1 SEHNR and CDR2 FQNEAQ (reference sequence). The CDR3 DNA reads TGTGCCAGCAGCCCGCGACTCGGAGGGGAAGAGACCCAGTACTTC. Encoded protein: CASSPRLGGEETQYF.

This sequence joins TRBV7-9 and TRBJ1-2, with 7 bases that match TRBD1. Looked up from germline, CDR1 is SEHNR and CDR2 is FQNEAQ (reference sequence). The CDR3 runs 12 residues. Trimming took 7 bases from V and 2 from J; bases not matched to a gene: 1. The CDR3 reads CASNRGNYGYTF. The CDR3 nucleotides read TGTGCCAGCAACAGGGGAAACTATGGCTACACCTTC.

As regards this clonotype: A read error may explain this, as a much larger clone is one base away. This chain joins TRBV7-9 and TRBJ2-7; TRBD1 might be the D (5 bases). CDR3 length: 13 residues. CDR1 is SEHNR and CDR2 is FQNEAQ in the germline V gene (reference sequence). The DNA of the CDR3 is TGTACCAGCAACCAGGGTTTGATCTACGAGCAGTACTTC. Its translation: CTSNQGLIYEQYF.

V gene TRBV9 combines with J gene TRBJ1-6; TRBD1 aligns across 12 bases. Per the germline V gene, CDR1 is SGDLS and CDR2 is YYNGEE. The CDR3 is 17 residues long. Germline trimming cut 3 bases from V and 7 bases from J; bases unmatched to any gene: 8. Here the CDR3 reads CASSAPGTGGANSPLHF. The CDR3 coding sequence is TGTGCCAGCAGCGCCCCCGGGACAGGGGGCGCGAATTCACCCCTCCACTTT.

The rearrangement uses TRBV6-5 and TRBJ1-2, with TRBD1 matching 7 bases. The germline V gene encodes CDR1 MNHEY and CDR2 SVGAGI. V was pared by 4 bases and J by 0 bases, with 8 bases of the junction left unmatched. The CDR3 spans 16 residues. The CDR3 nucleotides are TGTGCCAGCAGTTTGACCCGGGACAGACCTAACTATGGCTACACCTTC. This encodes CASSLTRDRPNYGYTF.

The J gene is TRBJ2-2, the V gene TRBV7-3; D is possibly TRBD1 (5 bases). The CDR3 consists of 15 residues. Trimming took 2 bases from V and 1 from J, leaving 8 bases between them. Per the germline V gene, CDR1 is SGHTA and CDR2 is FQGTGA. CDR3 protein: CASSLGAENTGELFF. DNA of the CDR3: TGTGCCAGCAGCTTAGGGGCAGAGAACACCGGGGAGCTGTTTTTT. Filled out from reference TRBV7-3 and TRBJ2-2, the complete variable domain reads GAGVSQTPSNKVTEKGKYVELRCDPISGHTALYWYRQSLGQGPEFLIYFQGTGAADDSGLPNDRFFAVRPEGSVSTLKIQRTERGDSAVYLCASSLGAENTGELFFGEGSRLTVL.

This clonotype appeared many times. The chain recombines TRBV7-8 with TRBJ2-5, with D possibly being TRBD1 (5 bases). The ends were cut back, 2 bases at V and 4 bases at J, with 11 bases in the middle. CDR1 and CDR2 from the germline V gene are SGHVS and FQNEAQ. CDR3 length: 14 amino acids. The CDR3 bases are TGTGCCAGCAGCTTAAAGGGGCCGAGAGAGACCCAGTACTTC. Protein: CASSLKGPRETQYF. Full variable domain (rest looked up from reference TRBV7-8 and TRBJ2-5): GAGVSQSPRYKVAKRGQDVALRCDPISGHVSLFWYQQALGQGPEFLTYFQNEAQLDKSGLPSDRFFAERPEGSVSTLKIQRTQQEDSAVYLCASSLKGPRETQYFGPGTRLLVL.

The J gene is TRBJ2-7, the V gene TRBV15; 8 nucleotides align to TRBD2. V lost 3 bases and J lost 3; bases outside the gene matches: 10. CDR3 length equals 16 residues. Germline CDR1 LNHNV, CDR2 YYDKDF (reference sequence). In nucleotides, the CDR3 is TGTGCCACCAGCAGCGGGTCAATAGCGGGGATCTACGAGCAGTACTTC. Protein product: CATSSGSIAGIYEQYF.

The genes are TRBV7-3 and TRBJ2-7; 9 nucleotides line up with TRBD2. The J call may not be correct, given that the DNA end is closer to TRBJ2-1. This CDR3 region has 14 residues. The germline CDR1 and CDR2 sequences are SGHTA and FQGTGA. CDR3 sequence: CASSLTSGHNEQFF. The DNA for the CDR3 is TGTGCCAGCAGCTTGACTAGCGGACACAATGAGCAGTTCTTC.

This clonotype was picked up many times. This chain joins TRBV7-2 and TRBJ2-7; 9 bases fit TRBD2. This CDR3 is built from 16 residues. Germline CDR1 SGHTA, CDR2 FQGNSA. The V segment lost 2 bases and the J segment 0 bases; nucleotides outside the gene matches: 5. CDR3 DNA sequence: TGTGCCAGCAGCTTAAGCGGGAGGCCGCGCTCCTACGAGCAGTACTTC. Translated: CASSLSGRPRSYEQYF.